The clone carrying this T cell receptor beta chain was found many times. The data were taken from a study of metastatic and nonmetastatic thyroid tumors. TCRdb re-analyzed the PCR reads using MiXCR. The data show some 30,000 clones, 7.4% seen once. Thyroid surgery was performed in patients who had received no treatment beforehand. CDR1 SGDLS and CDR2 YYNGEE come from the germline V gene. The V end was cut by 3 bases, the J end by 7 bases, with 22 bases between. The CDR3 loop spans 17 amino acids. The origin of this receptor is a female donor with papillary thyroid cancer or a benign thyroid nodule (not recorded which). Some clones in this sample may be carry-over from other donors' samples. Sequenced: blood. This rearrangement joins TRBV9 to TRBJ1-4, with D possibly TRBD1 on 5 matching bases. The CDR3 loop is CASSAGPQAGGSEKLFF. The CDR3 DNA reads TGTGCCAGCAGCGCCGGTCCCCAGGCGGGGGGTAGTGAAAAACTGTTTTTT.